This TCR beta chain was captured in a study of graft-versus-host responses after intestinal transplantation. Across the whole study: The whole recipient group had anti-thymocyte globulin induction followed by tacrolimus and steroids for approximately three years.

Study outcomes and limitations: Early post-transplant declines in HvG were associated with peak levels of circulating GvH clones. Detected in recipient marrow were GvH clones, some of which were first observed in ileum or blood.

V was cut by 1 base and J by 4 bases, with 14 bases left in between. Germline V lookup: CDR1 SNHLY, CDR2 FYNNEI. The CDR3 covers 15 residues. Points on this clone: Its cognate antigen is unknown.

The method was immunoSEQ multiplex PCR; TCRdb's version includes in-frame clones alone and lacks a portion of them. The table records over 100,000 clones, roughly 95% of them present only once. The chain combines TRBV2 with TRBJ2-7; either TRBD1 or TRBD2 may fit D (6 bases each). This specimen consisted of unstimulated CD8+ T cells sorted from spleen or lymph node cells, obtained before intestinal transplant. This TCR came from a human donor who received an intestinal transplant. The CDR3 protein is CASSEGRGILYEQYF. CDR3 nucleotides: TGTGCCAGCAGTGAAGGGAGGGGGATCCTATACGAGCAGTACTTC.